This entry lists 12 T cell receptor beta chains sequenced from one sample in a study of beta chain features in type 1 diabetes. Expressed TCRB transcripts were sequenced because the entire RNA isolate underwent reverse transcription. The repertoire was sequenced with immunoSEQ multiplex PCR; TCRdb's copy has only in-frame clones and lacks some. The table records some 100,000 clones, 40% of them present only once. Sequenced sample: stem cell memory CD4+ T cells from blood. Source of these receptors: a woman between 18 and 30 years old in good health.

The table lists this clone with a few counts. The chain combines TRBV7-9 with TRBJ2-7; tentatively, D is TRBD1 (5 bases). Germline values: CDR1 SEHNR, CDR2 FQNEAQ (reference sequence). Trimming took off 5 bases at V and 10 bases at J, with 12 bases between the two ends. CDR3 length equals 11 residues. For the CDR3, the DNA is TGTGCCAGCAGCCTTTCGACAGTTCAGTACTTC. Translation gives CASSLSTVQYF.

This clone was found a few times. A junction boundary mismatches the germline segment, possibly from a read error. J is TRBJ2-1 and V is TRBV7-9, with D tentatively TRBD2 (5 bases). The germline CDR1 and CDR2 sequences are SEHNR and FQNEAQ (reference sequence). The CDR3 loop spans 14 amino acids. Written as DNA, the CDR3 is TGTGCCAGCAGCTTAAGACTAACAAACAATGAGCAGCTCTTC. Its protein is CASSLRLTNNEQLF.

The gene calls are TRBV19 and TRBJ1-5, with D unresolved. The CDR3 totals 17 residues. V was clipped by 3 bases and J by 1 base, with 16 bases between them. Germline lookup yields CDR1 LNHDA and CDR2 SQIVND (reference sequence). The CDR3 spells CASSMGFGERSNQPQHF. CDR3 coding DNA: TGTGCCAGTAGTATGGGGTTCGGGGAGAGGAGCAATCAGCCCCAGCATTTT.

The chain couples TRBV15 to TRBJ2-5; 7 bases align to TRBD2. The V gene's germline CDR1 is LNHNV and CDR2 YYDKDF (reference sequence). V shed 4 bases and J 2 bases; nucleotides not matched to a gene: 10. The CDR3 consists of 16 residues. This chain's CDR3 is CATSTSHGGGQETQYF. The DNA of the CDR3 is TGTGCCACCAGCACCTCCCATGGGGGGGGGCAAGAGACCCAGTACTTC.

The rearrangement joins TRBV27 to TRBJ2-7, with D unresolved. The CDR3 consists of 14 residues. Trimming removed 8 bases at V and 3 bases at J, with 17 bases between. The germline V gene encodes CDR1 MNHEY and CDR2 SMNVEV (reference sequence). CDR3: CASSYCPRCYEQYF. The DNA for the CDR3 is TGTGCCAGCTCCTACTGTCCGCGCTGCTACGAGCAGTACTTC.

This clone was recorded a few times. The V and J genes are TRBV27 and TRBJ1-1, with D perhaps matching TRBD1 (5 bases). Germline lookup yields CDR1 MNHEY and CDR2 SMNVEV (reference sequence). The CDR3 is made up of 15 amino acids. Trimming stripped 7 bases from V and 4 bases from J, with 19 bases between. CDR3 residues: CASTLWGDGSTEAFF. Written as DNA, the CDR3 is TGTGCCAGCACCCTCTGGGGGGATGGAAGCACTGAAGCTTTCTTT.

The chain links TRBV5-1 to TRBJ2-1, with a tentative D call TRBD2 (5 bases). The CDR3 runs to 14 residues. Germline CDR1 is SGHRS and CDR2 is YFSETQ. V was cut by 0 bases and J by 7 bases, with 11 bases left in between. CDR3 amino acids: CASSLDLAVNEQFF. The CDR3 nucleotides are TGCGCCAGCAGCTTGGATCTAGCCGTGAATGAGCAGTTCTTC.

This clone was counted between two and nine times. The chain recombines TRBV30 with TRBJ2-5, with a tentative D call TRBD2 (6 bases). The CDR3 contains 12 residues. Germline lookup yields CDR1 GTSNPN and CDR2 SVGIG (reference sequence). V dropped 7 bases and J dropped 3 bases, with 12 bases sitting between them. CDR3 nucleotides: TGTGCCTACTCGACTAGAGAAGAGACCCAGTACTTC. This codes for CAYSTREETQYF.

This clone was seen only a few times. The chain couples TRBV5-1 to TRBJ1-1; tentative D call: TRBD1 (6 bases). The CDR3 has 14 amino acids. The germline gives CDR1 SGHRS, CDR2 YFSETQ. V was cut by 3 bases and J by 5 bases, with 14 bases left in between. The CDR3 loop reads CASSSYREGTEAFF. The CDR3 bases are TGCGCCAGCAGCTCATACAGGGAAGGGACTGAAGCTTTCTTT.

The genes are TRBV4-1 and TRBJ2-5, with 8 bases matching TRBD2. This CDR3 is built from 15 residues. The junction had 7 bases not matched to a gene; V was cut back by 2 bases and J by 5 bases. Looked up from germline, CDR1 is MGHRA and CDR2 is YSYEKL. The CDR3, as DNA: TGCGCCAGCAGCCAATCACTAGCGGTAGGGGAGACCCAGTACTTC. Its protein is CASSQSLAVGETQYF.

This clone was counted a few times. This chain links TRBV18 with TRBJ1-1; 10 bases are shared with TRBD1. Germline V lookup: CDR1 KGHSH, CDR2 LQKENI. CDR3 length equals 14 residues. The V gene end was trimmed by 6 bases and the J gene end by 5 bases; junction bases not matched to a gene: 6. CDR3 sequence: CASSPDRGRTEAFF. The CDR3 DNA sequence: TGTGCCAGCTCGCCTGACAGGGGGCGGACTGAAGCTTTCTTT.

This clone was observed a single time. The CDR3 nucleotides read TGTGCCAGTAGTACACCGTCCGTCTCGAGGACAGCAACCTTCTCTGGGGCCAACGTCCTGACTTTC. This encodes CASSTPSVSRTATFSGANVLTF. V and J are TRBV19 and TRBJ2-6, with D maybe TRBD1 (6 bases). V lost 4 bases to trimming and J lost 0 bases, with 28 bases between them. This CDR3 contains 22 residues. In germline, CDR1 is LNHDA, CDR2 SQIVND (reference sequence).